Presented here are 26 T cell receptor beta chains from one specimen sequenced in a study of a mutant IDH1 vaccine in newly diagnosed glioma. Method: immunoSEQ multiplex PCR; TCRdb's copy keeps in-frame clones and lacks some. The sample lists some 60,000 clones, 84% occurring once. Their antigens remain unidentified. The time point denotes: week 11, during vaccination. One vaccine dose held 300 ug of mutant IDH1 20-mer peptide and came with topical imiquimod. The sample was PBMCs, taken from a glioma patient whose treatment included an IDH1 peptide vaccine. The receptors come from a man younger than 40 with glioma.

CDR3 in DNA: TGTGCCAGCAGCTTACAGGGTTCCTATAATTCACCCCTCCACTTT. Translation gives CASSLQGSYNSPLHF. V usage is TRBV7-9 and J usage is TRBJ1-6; D is perhaps TRBD1 (5 bases). The V gene's germline CDR1 is SEHNR and CDR2 FQNEAQ (reference sequence). V lost 2 bases and J 1 base, leaving 6 bases between the germline ends. The CDR3 extends over 15 amino acids. Complete variable domain (other parts from reference TRBV7-9 and TRBJ1-6): DTGVSQNPRHKITKRGQNVTFRCDPISEHNRLYWYRQTLGQGPEFLTYFQNEAQLEKSRLLSDRFSAERPKGSFSTLEIQRTEQGDSAMYLCASSLQGSYNSPLHFGNGTRLTVT.

The chain has TRBV4-3 and TRBJ2-3; tentative D call: TRBD2 (5 bases). This CDR3 contains 17 residues. With 0 bases removed from V and 0 bases from J, the gap between germline ends came to 13 bases. Looked up from germline, CDR1 is LGHNA and CDR2 is YSLEER. The CDR3 nucleotides read TGCGCCAGCAGCCAAGAGACGGAGCGGCAAAGCACAGATACGCAGTATTTT. Residues: CASSQETERQSTDTQYF.

The chain's CDR3 is CASGLPGQGGKGKPRNTVTEAFF. The CDR3 nucleotides read TGTGCTAGTGGTTTGCCGGGACAGGGTGGAAAAGGCAAACCTAGGAACACTGTCACTGAAGCTTTCTTT. V usage is TRBV12-5 and J usage is TRBJ1-1; 9 nucleotides agree with TRBD1. This CDR3 comprises 23 residues. Trimming removed 2 bases from V and 4 bases from J; junction bases left unmatched: 29. CDR1 and CDR2 (germline): LGHNT, FRNRAP.

V and J are TRBV10-3 and TRBJ2-5, with TRBD2 identical over 9 bases. Per the germline V gene, CDR1 is ENHRY and CDR2 is SYGVKD. J lost 2 bases, V lost 6 bases, and 4 bases had no gene match. The CDR3 spans 14 residues. CDR3 loop: CAISPGLAQETQYF. CDR3 in DNA: TGTGCCATCAGCCCGGGACTAGCACAAGAGACCCAGTACTTC.

V usage is TRBV6-1 and J usage is TRBJ1-6; TRBD1 aligns across 9 bases. CDR1 and CDR2 from the germline V gene are MNHNS and SASEGT. The CDR3 contains 14 residues. Trimming took 5 bases from V and 7 from J; bases not matched to a gene: 3. CDR3 coding DNA: TGTGCCAGCAGTCCCGGGACAGGGAATTCACCCCTCCACTTT. Its translation: CASSPGTGNSPLHF.

The rearrangement joins TRBV7-2 to TRBJ2-1; D unclear. This CDR3 spans 14 amino acids. CDR1 and CDR2 from the germline V gene are SGHTA and FQGNSA. The germline V and J ends were trimmed by 5 bases and 3 bases, with 11 bases remaining between them. This CDR3 reads CASSPPGDYNEQFF. Written as DNA, the CDR3 is TGTGCCAGCAGCCCGCCGGGCGACTACAATGAGCAGTTCTTC.

The sample holds a few counts of this clone. This chain links TRBV18 with TRBJ1-2; 7 bases align to TRBD1. The CDR3 is made up of 14 amino acids. With 4 bases clipped from V and 2 bases from J, the junction kept 4 bases outside the gene matches. Germline lookup yields CDR1 KGHSH and CDR2 LQKENI. CDR3 coding DNA: TGTGCCAGCTCACGTGGGACAGACAACTATGGCTACACCTTC. Translated, it gives CASSRGTDNYGYTF. Supplemented by reference TRBV18 and TRBJ1-2, the full variable domain reads NAGVMQNPRHLVRRRGQEARLRCSPMKGHSHVYWYRQLPEEGLKFMVYLQKENIIDESGMPKERFSAEFPKEGPSILRIQQVVRGDSAAYFCASSRGTDNYGYTFGSGTRLTVV.

This clone was recorded once. V gene TRBV6-6 combines with J gene TRBJ1-4; no firm D call. This CDR3 region has 11 residues. Trimming took off 5 bases at V and 5 bases at J, with 3 bases between the two ends. The germline V gene has CDR1 MNHNY and CDR2 SVGAGI (reference sequence). The CDR3 loop is CASSGNEKLFF. In nucleotides, the CDR3 is TGTGCCAGCAGTGGGAATGAAAAACTGTTTTTT.

This chain links TRBV6-5 with TRBJ1-1, with D possibly matching TRBD1 (6 bases). The germline V gene encodes CDR1 MNHEY and CDR2 SVGAGI. Trimming took 6 bases from V and 5 from J, leaving 13 bases between them. The CDR3 has 13 residues. The CDR3 protein is CASSGRGYTEAFF. DNA of the CDR3: TGTGCCAGCAGCGGCAGGGGATATACTGAAGCTTTCTTT.

A word on this clone: Other DNA sequences within the sample encode an identical CDR3. The chain combines TRBV7-3 with TRBJ2-1; 7 bases agree with TRBD1. This CDR3 has 15 residues. After removal of 4 bases from V and 1 base from J, the junction contained 4 bases not matched to a gene. The germline V gene encodes CDR1 SGHTA and CDR2 FQGTGA. CDR3 nucleotides: TGTGCCAGCAGCTCGACAGGGCTATCCTACAATGAGCAGTTCTTC. Translating it yields CASSSTGLSYNEQFF.

This chain joins TRBV28 and TRBJ1-2, with 7 bases lining up with TRBD1. This CDR3 region has 15 residues. Looked up from germline, CDR1 is MDHEN and CDR2 is SYDVKM. The V segment lost 1 base and the J segment 4 bases; nucleotides outside the gene matches: 6. CDR3 in amino acids: CASSLSLGQIYGYTF. The CDR3 DNA follows: TGTGCCAGCAGTTTATCACTGGGACAGATCTATGGCTACACCTTC.

V and J are TRBV18 and TRBJ1-5; D might be TRBD1 (6 bases). Trimming took off 5 bases at V and 5 bases at J, with 13 bases between the two ends. Germline-derived CDR1 and CDR2 are KGHSH and LQKENI. This CDR3 region has 14 residues. The CDR3 region is CASSDRQGDQPQHF. DNA for the CDR3: TGTGCCAGCTCAGACAGGCAGGGCGATCAGCCCCAGCATTTT.

This clone was counted a single time. The chain recombines TRBV19 with TRBJ1-1, with 10 nucleotides matching TRBD1. This CDR3 spans 17 amino acids. The junction had 10 bases not matched to a gene; V was cut back by 5 bases and J by 1 base. Germline CDR1 is LNHDA and CDR2 is SQIVND (reference sequence). The DNA for the CDR3 is TGTGCCAGTAGTTTGCCGGGACAGGGGATTTCGAACACTGAAGCTTTCTTT. This gives the protein CASSLPGQGISNTEAFF.

The rearrangement joins TRBV4-1 to TRBJ1-1, with 7 bases identical to TRBD1. The V segment lost 3 bases and the J segment 11 bases; nucleotides outside the gene matches: 18. Germline V CDR1 and CDR2: MGHRA, YSYEKL. This CDR3 region has 16 residues. This chain's CDR3 is CASSHAHQGRGRPAFF. CDR3 in DNA: TGCGCCAGCAGCCACGCCCATCAAGGGAGGGGGCGGCCGGCTTTCTTT.

This chain joins TRBV27 and TRBJ2-3; D is uncertain. V lost 7 bases, J lost 2 bases, and 10 bases lay in between. The CDR3 is 13 residues long. From germline, CDR1 is MNHEY and CDR2 SMNVEV (reference sequence). CDR3 protein: CASTPPNTDTQYF. CDR3 sequence (DNA): TGTGCCAGCACCCCCCCCAACACAGATACGCAGTATTTT.

This chain uses TRBV30 with TRBJ2-3, with a tentative D call TRBD1 (6 bases). This CDR3 region has 13 residues. Trimming stripped 4 bases from V and 2 bases from J, with 10 bases between. Germline CDR1 and CDR2: GTSNPN and SVGIG (reference sequence). The CDR3, as DNA: TGTGCCTGGATGGACAGTTACACAGATACGCAGTATTTT. Encoded protein: CAWMDSYTDTQYF. Variable domain in full (rest from reference TRBV30 and TRBJ2-3): SQTIHQWPATLVQPVGSPLSLECTVEGTSNPNLYWYRQAAGRGLQLLFYSVGIGQISSEVPQNLSASRPQDRQFILSSKKLLLSDSGFYLCAWMDSYTDTQYFGPGTRLTVL.

The chain joins TRBV14 to TRBJ2-3, with D hard to call. Germline assignment: CDR1 SGHDN and CDR2 FVKESK. CDR3 size: 12 residues. V was shortened by 1 base and J by 8 bases, with 7 bases between the two germline ends. The CDR3 DNA follows: TGTGCCAGCAGCCAAGTAGCTGCTACGCAGTATTTT. It yields the protein CASSQVAATQYF.

The chain has TRBV5-1 and TRBJ2-7; 9 bases line up with TRBD1. The CDR3 is 14 residues long. With V trimmed by 4 bases and J by 7 bases, 9 bases remained unmatched. In germline, CDR1 is SGHRS, CDR2 YFSETQ. The CDR3 protein is CASSPAQGAREQYF. As DNA, the CDR3 is TGCGCCAGCAGCCCGGCACAGGGGGCGAGGGAGCAGTACTTC.

This clone was observed a single time. The rearrangement links TRBV18 to TRBJ1-5; D is unresolved. Trimming removed 6 bases at V and 4 bases at J, with 13 bases between. The CDR3 runs 14 residues. Germline CDR1 KGHSH, CDR2 LQKENI. The chain's CDR3 is CASSLSEINQPQHF. The CDR3 coding sequence is TGTGCCAGCTCCCTATCAGAGATAAATCAGCCCCAGCATTTT.

The chain joins TRBV5-4 to TRBJ2-1; 8 bases match TRBD2. The CDR3 covers 15 residues. Germline trimming cut 0 bases from V and 7 bases from J; bases unmatched to any gene: 6. From germline, CDR1 is SGHNT and CDR2 YYREEE (reference sequence). The CDR3 spells CASSLGRGGNNEQFF. In DNA form, the CDR3 reads TGTGCCAGCAGCTTGGGTCGGGGGGGCAATAATGAGCAGTTCTTC.

The rearrangement uses TRBV2 and TRBJ2-7, with TRBD1 identical over 7 bases. CDR3 length: 15 amino acids. With V trimmed by 8 bases and J by 4 bases, 14 bases remained unmatched. The V gene's germline CDR1 is SNHLY and CDR2 FYNNEI. This CDR3 is CASLPAGTAKYEQYF. CDR3 bases: TGTGCCAGCTTACCAGCCGGGACAGCCAAGTACGAGCAGTACTTC.

V usage is TRBV9 and J usage is TRBJ1-5; D may be TRBD1 (6 bases). The CDR3 contains 16 residues. V was shortened by 3 bases and J by 4 bases, with 17 bases between the two germline ends. CDR1 and CDR2 (germline): SGDLS, YYNGEE. CDR3 sequence (DNA): TGTGCCAGCAGCGGTTCCGGCGGGGGCGCAAATCAGCCCCAGCATTTT. It translates to CASSGSGGGANQPQHF. Together with reference TRBV9 and TRBJ1-5, the CDR3 gives the full variable domain: DSGVTQTPKHLITATGQRVTLRCSPRSGDLSVYWYQQSLDQGLQFLIQYYNGEERAKGNILERFSAQQFPDLHSELNLSSLELGDSALYFCASSGSGGGANQPQHFGDGTRLSIL.

The DNA of the CDR3 is TGTGCCACCAGCAGAGATGTAGCGGCGAACACCGGGGAGCTGTTTTTT. This sequence encodes CATSRDVAANTGELFF. The J gene is TRBJ2-2, the V gene TRBV15; D perhaps matches TRBD2 (6 bases). The CDR3 extends over 16 amino acids. Germline V lookup: CDR1 LNHNV, CDR2 YYDKDF (reference sequence). Trimming removed 0 bases from V and 0 bases from J, with 8 bases in between. The variable domain in full, completed from reference TRBV15 and TRBJ2-2, reads DAMVIQNPRYQVTQFGKPVTLSCSQTLNHNVMYWYQQKSSQAPKLLFHYYDKDFNNEADTPDNFQSRRPNTSFCFLDIRSPGLGDTAMYLCATSRDVAANTGELFFGEGSRLTVL.

The V gene is TRBV5-5, the J gene TRBJ1-3, with D possibly matching TRBD1 (6 bases). The CDR3 is 15 residues long. The V gene's germline CDR1 is SGHKS and CDR2 YYEKEE (reference sequence). V lost 0 bases, J lost 0 bases, and 7 bases lay in between. The CDR3 DNA sequence: TGTGCCAGCAGCTTGGAGGGGGGCTCTGGAAACACCATATATTTT. This codes for CASSLEGGSGNTIYF.

Concerning this clone itself: This sample also contains other DNA sequences that code for the same CDR3. The rearrangement uses TRBV5-6 and TRBJ2-7; the match to TRBD1 covers 7 bases. V was clipped by 1 base and J by 2 bases; unmatched bases: 0. The CDR3 spans 13 residues. Germline assignment: CDR1 SGHDT and CDR2 YYEEEE. CDR3 nucleotides: TGTGCCAGCAGCTTGACAGGGGCCTACGAGCAGTACTTC. This gives the protein CASSLTGAYEQYF.

This chain uses TRBV5-6 with TRBJ1-2; 11 bases fit TRBD1. The V gene end was trimmed by 4 bases and the J gene end by 5 bases; junction bases not matched to a gene: 1. This CDR3 comprises 13 residues. Germline-derived CDR1 and CDR2 are SGHDT and YYEEEE. The CDR3 reads CASSRDRGYGYTF. In DNA form, the CDR3 reads TGTGCCAGCAGCCGGGACAGGGGGTATGGCTACACCTTC. The full variable domain, rest sourced from reference TRBV5-6 and TRBJ1-2, is DAGVTQSPTHLIKTRGQQVTLRCSPKSGHDTVSWYQQALGQGPQFIFQYYEEEERQRGNFPDRFSGHQFPNYSSELNVNALLLGDSALYLCASSRDRGYGYTFGSGTRLTVV.